These 5 T cell receptor beta chains were sequenced from one sample in a study of blood T cells in healthy people across ages. Together with a sample-barcoded 5' primer, a J-beta primer mix was included in a second PCR lasting roughly 6 to 12 cycles. MiXCR, applied by TCRdb to the 5' RACE reads, yields one record per CDR3 protein. There are about 1.4 million distinct CDR3 sequences in the sample; 45% to 70% occur only once, and roughly 7% lies in the top ten. Sample: blood. Receptor source: a man between 18 and 35 years old in good health.

Turning to this clonotype: The conserved phenylalanine or tryptophan normally closing the CDR3 is absent here, so this likely arose from a read error. This sequence joins TRBV7-2 and TRBJ2-7, with TRBD2 identical over 7 bases. The V and J ends lost 5 bases and 10 bases, in that order; junction bases with no gene match: 11. The CDR3 length is 13 residues. The germline CDR1 and CDR2 sequences are SGHTA and FQGNSA. The CDR3 spells CASSSGTPRQQYL. The DNA of the CDR3 is TGTGCCAGCAGCAGCGGGACCCCCCGGCAACAGTACTTA.

The chain combines TRBV15 with TRBJ1-5; weak D call: TRBD1 (6 bases). Trimming removed 6 bases from V and 6 bases from J, with 18 bases in between. CDR3 length equals 15 residues. The V gene's germline CDR1 is LNHNV and CDR2 YYDKDF (reference sequence). The CDR3 nucleotides are TGTGCCACCAGGAACGGGGGGGGCGATTCTCAGCCCCAGCATTTT. Its protein is CATRNGGGDSQPQHF.

The chain employs TRBV5-1 and TRBJ2-1, with D perhaps TRBD2 (6 bases). Germline CDR1 SGHRS, CDR2 YFSETQ. The V end lost 3 bases, the J end lost 4 bases, and 23 bases lay between the germline ends. The CDR3 extends over 18 amino acids. The CDR3 DNA sequence: TGCGCCAGCAGCTCCTCATATACCACCACCGGAGGGTACAATGAGCAGTTCTTC. It codes for CASSSSYTTTGGYNEQFF.

The rearrangement links TRBV5-1 to TRBJ2-1, with a weak D call TRBD2 (6 bases). V lost 1 base and J 6 bases, leaving 17 bases between the germline ends. The CDR3 is 16 residues long. Germline V CDR1 and CDR2: SGHRS, YFSETQ. The CDR3 reads CASSLMDAGGCNEQFF. The CDR3 DNA is TGCGCCAGCAGCTTGATGGACGCAGGAGGGTGCAATGAGCAGTTCTTC.

This chain links TRBV4-3 with TRBJ1-5, with TRBD1 as a possible D gene (6 bases). The CDR3 loop spans 14 amino acids. V lost 1 base, J lost 9 bases, and 13 bases lay in between. The V gene's germline CDR1 is LGHNA and CDR2 YSLEER. The CDR3 nucleotides read TGCGCCAGCAGCCAAGGAGCGGGGGCACGGCCCCAGCATTTT. It encodes CASSQGAGARPQHF.